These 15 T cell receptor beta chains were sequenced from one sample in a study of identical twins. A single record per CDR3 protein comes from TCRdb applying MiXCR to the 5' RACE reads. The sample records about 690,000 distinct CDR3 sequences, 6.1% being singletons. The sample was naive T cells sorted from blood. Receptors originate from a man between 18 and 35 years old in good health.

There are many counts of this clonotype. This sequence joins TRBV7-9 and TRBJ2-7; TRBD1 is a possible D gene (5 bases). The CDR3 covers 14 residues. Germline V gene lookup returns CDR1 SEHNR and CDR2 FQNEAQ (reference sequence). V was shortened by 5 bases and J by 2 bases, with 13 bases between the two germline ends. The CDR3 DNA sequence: TGTGCCAGCAGCGCGGAAGGACACGCCTACGAGCAGTACTTC. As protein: CASSAEGHAYEQYF.

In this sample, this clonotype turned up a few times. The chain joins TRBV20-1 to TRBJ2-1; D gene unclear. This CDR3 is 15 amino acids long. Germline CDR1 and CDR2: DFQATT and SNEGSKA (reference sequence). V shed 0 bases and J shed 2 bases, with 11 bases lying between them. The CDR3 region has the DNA TGCAGTGCTAGAGATGTGTTAACCCCCTACAATGAGCAGTTCTTC. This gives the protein CSARDVLTPYNEQFF.

The CDR3 protein is CASTRGGETQYF. DNA for the CDR3: TGCGCCAGCACCAGGGGGGGCGAGACCCAGTACTTC. The V and J genes are TRBV5-1 and TRBJ2-5; either TRBD1 or TRBD2 may fit D (7 bases each). In germline, CDR1 is SGHRS, CDR2 YFSETQ. With 6 bases removed from V and 5 bases from J, the gap between germline ends came to 11 bases. The CDR3 extends over 12 amino acids.

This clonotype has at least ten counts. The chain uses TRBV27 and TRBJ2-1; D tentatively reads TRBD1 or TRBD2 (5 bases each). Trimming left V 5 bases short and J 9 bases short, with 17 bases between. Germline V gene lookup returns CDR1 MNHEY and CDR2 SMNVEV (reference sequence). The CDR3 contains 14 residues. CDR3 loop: CASSIHHPGTEQFF. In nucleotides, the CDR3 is TGTGCCAGCAGTATCCACCATCCCGGGACTGAGCAGTTCTTC.

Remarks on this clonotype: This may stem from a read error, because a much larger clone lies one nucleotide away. In nucleotides, the CDR3 is TGCAGCGTTGATCTCACTAACACAGATGCGCAGTATTTT. Its protein product is CSVDLTNTDAQYF. This chain uses TRBV29-1 with TRBJ2-3; D gene ambiguous. From germline, CDR1 is SQVTM and CDR2 ANQGSEA. The CDR3 is made up of 13 amino acids.

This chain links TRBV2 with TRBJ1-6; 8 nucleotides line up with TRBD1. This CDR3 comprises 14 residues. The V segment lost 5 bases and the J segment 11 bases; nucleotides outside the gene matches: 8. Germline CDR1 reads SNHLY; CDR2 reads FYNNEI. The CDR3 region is CASSTGQGGTPLHF. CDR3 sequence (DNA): TGTGCCAGCAGTACTGGACAGGGAGGAACACCCCTCCACTTT.

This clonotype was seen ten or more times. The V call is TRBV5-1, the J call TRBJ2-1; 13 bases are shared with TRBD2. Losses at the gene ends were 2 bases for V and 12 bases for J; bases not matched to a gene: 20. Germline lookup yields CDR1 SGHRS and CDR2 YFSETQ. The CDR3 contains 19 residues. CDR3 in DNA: TGCGCCAGCAGCTTCAACGGACTAGCGGGAGTTATTTCGACTCGTGGGCAGTTCTTC. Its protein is CASSFNGLAGVISTRGQFF.

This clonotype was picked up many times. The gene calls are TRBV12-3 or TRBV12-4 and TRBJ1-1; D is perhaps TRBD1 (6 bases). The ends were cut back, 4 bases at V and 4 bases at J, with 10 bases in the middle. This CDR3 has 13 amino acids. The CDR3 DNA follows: TGTGCCAGCAGTTCCCGGGACATCACTGAAGCTTTCTTT. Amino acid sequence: CASSSRDITEAFF.

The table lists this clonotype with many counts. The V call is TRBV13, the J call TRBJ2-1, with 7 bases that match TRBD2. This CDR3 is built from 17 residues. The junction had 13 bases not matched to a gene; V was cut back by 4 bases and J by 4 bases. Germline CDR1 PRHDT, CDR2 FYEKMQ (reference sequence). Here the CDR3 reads CASSSPSVGGPYNEQFF. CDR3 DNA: TGTGCCAGCAGCTCCCCTAGCGTGGGAGGGCCATACAATGAGCAGTTCTTC.

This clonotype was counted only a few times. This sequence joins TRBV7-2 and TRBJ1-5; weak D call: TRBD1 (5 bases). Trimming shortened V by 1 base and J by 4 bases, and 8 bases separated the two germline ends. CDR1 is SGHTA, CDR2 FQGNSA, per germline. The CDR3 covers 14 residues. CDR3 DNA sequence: TGTGCCAGCAGCTTAGTGAAGGGGAATCAGCCCCAGCATTTT. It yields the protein CASSLVKGNQPQHF.

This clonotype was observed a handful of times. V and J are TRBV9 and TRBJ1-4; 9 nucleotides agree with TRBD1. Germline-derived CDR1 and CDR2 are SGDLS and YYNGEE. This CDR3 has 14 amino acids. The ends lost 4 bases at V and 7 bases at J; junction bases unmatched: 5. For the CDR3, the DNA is TGTGCCAGCAGCCCCGGACAGGGGATTGAAAAACTGTTTTTT. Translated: CASSPGQGIEKLFF.

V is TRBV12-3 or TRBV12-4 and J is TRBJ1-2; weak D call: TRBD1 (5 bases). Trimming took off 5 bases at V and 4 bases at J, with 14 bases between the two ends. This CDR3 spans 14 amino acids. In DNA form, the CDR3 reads TGTGCCAGCAGTACCCAGACAGCCTTCTATGGCTACACCTTC. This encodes CASSTQTAFYGYTF.

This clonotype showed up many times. The CDR3 region has the DNA TGTGCCAGCAGCCGGGACAGGAGGAACACTGAAGCTTTCTTT. Translated, it gives CASSRDRRNTEAFF. This chain links TRBV7-2 with TRBJ1-1, with 8 bases lining up with TRBD1. This CDR3 spans 14 amino acids. CDR1 SGHTA and CDR2 FQGNSA come from the germline V gene. Losses at the gene ends were 5 bases for V and 1 base for J; bases not matched to a gene: 3.

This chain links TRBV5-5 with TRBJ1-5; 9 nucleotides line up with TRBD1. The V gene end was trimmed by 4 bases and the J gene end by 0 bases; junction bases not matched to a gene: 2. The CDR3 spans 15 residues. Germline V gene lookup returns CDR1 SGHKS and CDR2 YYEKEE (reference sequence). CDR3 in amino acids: CASSGTGYSNQPQHF. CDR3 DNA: TGTGCCAGCAGCGGGACAGGGTATAGCAATCAGCCCCAGCATTTT. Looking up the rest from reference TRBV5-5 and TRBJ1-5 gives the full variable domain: DAGVTQSPTHLIKTRGQQVTLRCSPISGHKSVSWYQQVLGQGPQFIFQYYEKEERGRGNFPDRFSARQFPNYSSELNVNALLLGDSALYLCASSGTGYSNQPQHFGDGTRLSIL.

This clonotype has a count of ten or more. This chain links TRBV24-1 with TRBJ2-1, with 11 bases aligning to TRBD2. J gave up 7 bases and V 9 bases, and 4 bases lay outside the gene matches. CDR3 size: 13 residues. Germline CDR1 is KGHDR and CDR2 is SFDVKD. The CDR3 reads CATGRLAGNEQFF. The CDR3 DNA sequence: TGTGCCACCGGGCGACTAGCGGGAAATGAGCAGTTCTTC.